This T cell receptor beta chain emerged from a study of shared clonotypes between healthy human individuals. Study-level information: With ages of 18 to 49, the donors were two women and a few men.

This CDR3 has 12 residues. V was shortened by 6 bases and J by 0 bases, with 4 bases between the two germline ends. CDR1 and CDR2 (germline): KGHSH, LQKENI. In the case of this clone: Other DNA sequences of this sample code for an identical CDR3.

Researchers drew on tens of millions of PBMCs for genomic DNA from unsorted samples. The study ran the assay at deep level. Assay: immunoSEQ multiplex PCR; the TCRdb copy retains only in-frame clones and omits some. The sample shows about 510,000 clones, 75% to 80% of them seen only once. Sample: PBMCs. The clonotype was recovered from a woman between 35 and 50 years old in good health. Some clones in this sample may be carry-over from other donors' samples. The chain carries TRBV18 and TRBJ2-3; D is undetermined. CDR3 residues: CASSPSTDTQYF. The CDR3 DNA follows: TGTGCCAGCTCCCCCAGCACAGATACGCAGTATTTT. The full variable domain, with the rest looked up from reference TRBV18 and TRBJ2-3, is NAGVMQNPRHLVRRRGQEARLRCSPMKGHSHVYWYRQLPEEGLKFMVYLQKENIIDESGMPKERFSAEFPKEGPSILRIQQVVRGDSAAYFCASSPSTDTQYFGPGTRLTVL.